The 31 T cell receptor beta chains below were found in one sample sequenced in a study of beta chain features in type 1 diabetes. All of the isolated RNA was reverse transcribed, so expressed TCRB transcripts were sequenced. Produced via immunoSEQ multiplex PCR; TCRdb's table is partial and in-frame only. In the table there are about 210,000 clones, roughly a tenth of which are singletons. Sequenced material: central memory CD4+ T cells from blood. The receptor source for this set is a man younger than 35 in good health.

This clone was counted between two and nine times. The rearrangement joins TRBV5-1 to TRBJ2-1, with 10 bases that match TRBD2. CDR3 length: 16 amino acids. Germline V gene sequence: CDR1 SGHRS, CDR2 YFSETQ. V lost 5 bases and J lost 4; bases outside the gene matches: 9. In nucleotides, the CDR3 is TGCGCCAGCAGTCAAAACCCTAGCGGGAGTTACAATGAGCAGTTCTTC. This sequence encodes CASSQNPSGSYNEQFF.

As regards this clone: Just one base apart from a much larger clone, this may be a read error. The genes are TRBV28 and TRBJ2-7; the D is unclear. Trimming took 1 base from V and 7 from J, leaving 8 bases between them. Germline V CDR1 and CDR2: MDHEN, SYDVKM. This CDR3 region has 12 residues. CDR3 in DNA: TGTGCCAGCAGTTTATCGGCTGGGGAGCAGTACTTC. Protein sequence: CASSLSAGEQYF.

The chain links TRBV5-1 to TRBJ2-1; no clear D gene. Trimming shortened V by 0 bases and J by 8 bases, and 6 bases separated the two germline ends. In germline, CDR1 is SGHRS, CDR2 YFSETQ. The CDR3 runs 12 residues. In nucleotides, the CDR3 is TGCGCCAGCAGCTTGGTCTTACATGAGCAGTTCTTC. Amino acid sequence: CASSLVLHEQFF.

In regard to this clone: Other DNA sequences from this sample encode an identical CDR3 as well. V usage is TRBV30 and J usage is TRBJ1-1; D unresolved. V was shortened by 0 bases and J by 4 bases, with 3 bases between the two germline ends. The CDR3 extends over 11 amino acids. Germline V gene data show CDR1 as GTSNPN and CDR2 as SVGIG (reference sequence). The CDR3 loop is CAWSVLTEAFF. The CDR3 DNA reads as TGTGCCTGGAGTGTACTCACTGAAGCTTTCTTT.

This chain uses TRBV5-4 with TRBJ2-7, with no clear D. Between the trimmed V and J ends, which lost 3 bases and 3 bases, there was a span of 16 bases. This CDR3 has 15 amino acids. Germline CDR1 reads SGHNT; CDR2 reads YYREEE (reference sequence). CDR3 sequence reads: CASSSKMAIGYEQYF. CDR3 nucleotides: TGTGCCAGCAGCTCGAAGATGGCTATTGGCTACGAGCAGTACTTC.

There are a few counts of this clone. The chain joins TRBV4-3 to TRBJ2-7; either TRBD1 or TRBD2 may fit D (5 bases each). The CDR3 runs to 14 residues. From germline, CDR1 is LGHNA and CDR2 YSLEER. The V gene lost 0 bases and the J gene lost 5 bases, with 11 bases spanning the gap. The CDR3 sequence: CASSQEAGSHEQYF. For the CDR3, the DNA is TGCGCCAGCAGCCAAGAAGCAGGGAGTCACGAGCAGTACTTC.

This clone occurred a few times. The chain links TRBV7-2 to TRBJ2-7; 8 bases are shared with TRBD1. Germline V lookup: CDR1 SGHTA, CDR2 FQGNSA. This CDR3 region has 14 residues. V dropped 5 bases and J dropped 3; count of bases not matched to a gene: 6. CDR3 sequence (DNA): TGTGCCAGCAGCCCCGACAGGGGAAACTACGAGCAGTACTTC. This sequence encodes CASSPDRGNYEQYF.

The rearrangement links TRBV30 to TRBJ1-2, with TRBD1 identical over 8 bases. With 4 bases clipped from V and 3 bases from J, the junction kept 10 bases outside the gene matches. Germline CDR1 reads GTSNPN; CDR2 reads SVGIG (reference sequence). The CDR3 is 15 residues long. This chain's CDR3 is CAWTAGQGNYYGYTF. In nucleotides, the CDR3 is TGTGCCTGGACAGCTGGACAGGGAAATTACTATGGCTACACCTTC.

J is TRBJ2-2 and V is TRBV6-1, with D uncertain. Germline V gene data show CDR1 as MNHNS and CDR2 as SASEGT. Trimming pared 5 bases from V and 10 bases from J, leaving 17 bases between. The CDR3 has 14 residues. CDR3 loop: CASSQQWSSEELFF. The CDR3 DNA is TGTGCCAGCAGTCAACAGTGGAGTAGTGAGGAGCTGTTTTTT.

The rearrangement joins TRBV4-1 to TRBJ2-7, with D uncertain. The CDR3 loop spans 15 amino acids. CDR1 and CDR2 (germline): MGHRA, YSYEKL. Trimming took off 0 bases at V and 3 bases at J, with 12 bases between the two ends. Written as DNA, the CDR3 is TGCGCCAGCAGCCAAGAATCTTCCGGGTACTACGAGCAGTACTTC. It is translated as CASSQESSGYYEQYF.

The chain employs TRBV29-1 and TRBJ2-2; 7 nucleotides match TRBD2. The CDR3 spans 13 residues. CDR1 is SQVTM and CDR2 is ANQGSEA in the germline V gene. This CDR3 is CSSAQTSAGELFF. CDR3 DNA: TGCAGTTCGGCTCAAACTAGCGCCGGGGAGCTGTTTTTT.

This clone was seen only a few times. J is TRBJ2-2 and V is TRBV9; no clear D gene. Germline-derived CDR1 and CDR2 are SGDLS and YYNGEE. Trimming took off 0 bases at V and 5 bases at J, with 2 bases between the two ends. This CDR3 comprises 12 residues. In DNA form, the CDR3 reads TGTGCCAGCAGCGTAGTGACCGGGGAGCTGTTTTTT. This encodes CASSVVTGELFF.

This clone was seen a few times. The gene calls are TRBV10-3 and TRBJ2-3, with 10 bases that match TRBD2. The CDR3 extends over 17 amino acids. V lost 0 bases and J lost 0; bases outside the gene matches: 3. Germline CDR1 is ENHRY and CDR2 is SYGVKD. Written as DNA, the CDR3 is TGTGCCATCAGTGAGTCGGTTAGCGGGGGGAGCACAGATACGCAGTATTTT. It translates to CAISESVSGGSTDTQYF.

This chain connects TRBV5-1 to TRBJ2-5; a weak D match, TRBD2 (5 bases). The better agreement between TRBJ2-7 and the DNA end casts doubt on the J call. The CDR3 sequence is 14 residues long. CDR1 SGHRS and CDR2 YFSETQ come from the germline V gene. The DNA for the CDR3 is TGCGCCAGCAGCTTCAGGACTGGATCCTACGAGCAGTACTTC. Its protein product is CASSFRTGSYEQYF.

A remark on this clone: A single base is all that separates this from a far larger clone, so a read error is likely. The sample carries other DNA sequences with the same CDR3. V and J are TRBV29-1 and TRBJ2-2, with TRBD2 matching over 12 bases. The CDR3 runs to 16 residues. Looked up from germline, CDR1 is SQVTM and CDR2 is ANQGSEA. After removal of 6 bases from V and 7 bases from J, the junction contained 12 bases not matched to a gene. The CDR3 DNA reads TGCAGCGTCCGACCTAGCGGGAGGGCCCGTGACGGGGAGCTGTTTTTT. Amino acids: CSVRPSGRARDGELFF.

This clone came up a few times. The genes are TRBV21-1 and TRBJ1-2. TRBV21-1 counts as a pseudogene. The CDR3 is 15 amino acids. The CDR3 here is CASPPIGPRDYGYTF. Here the CDR3 DNA reads TGTGCCAGCCCTCCAATCGGGCCTCGGGACTATGGCTACACCTTC.

Only a few counts were recorded for this clone. A much larger clone sits a single nucleotide away, making a read error possible. This rearrangement joins TRBV5-4 to TRBJ2-7, with D perhaps TRBD2 (5 bases). The CDR3 loop spans 15 amino acids. In germline, CDR1 is SGHNT, CDR2 YYREEE (reference sequence). V dropped 5 bases and J dropped 1 base, with 16 bases sitting between them. This CDR3 is CASSRRLGRSYEQYF. In DNA, the CDR3 is TGTGCCAGCAGTCGGAGGCTGGGCAGGTCCTACGAGCAGTACTTC.

This clone was counted a few times. This chain links TRBV7-8 with TRBJ2-7, with a possible D match to TRBD1 (6 bases). Germline-derived CDR1 and CDR2 are SGHVS and FQNEAQ. Deletions cut 6 bases from V and 0 bases from J, with 15 bases between. The CDR3 runs 15 residues. The CDR3 sequence: CASSLRGMSSYEQYF. CDR3 coding DNA: TGTGCCAGCAGTCTAAGGGGGATGAGCTCCTACGAGCAGTACTTC.

Ten or more counts support this clone. V and J are TRBV7-2 and TRBJ2-6; D unresolved. The CDR3 loop spans 15 amino acids. The V gene lost 5 bases and the J gene lost 0 bases, with 8 bases spanning the gap. Germline V gives CDR1 SGHTA, CDR2 FQGNSA. The CDR3 region is CASSRILSGANVLTF. Here the CDR3 DNA reads TGTGCCAGCAGCCGTATCCTCTCTGGGGCCAACGTCCTGACTTTC.

There are a few counts of this clone. The chain joins TRBV7-2 to TRBJ1-1; maybe TRBD1 (6 bases). Germline CDR1 reads SGHTA; CDR2 reads FQGNSA. V shed 4 bases and J shed 0 bases, with 12 bases lying between them. The CDR3 runs to 15 residues. Written as DNA, the CDR3 is TGTGCCAGCAGCTCGTGGACAGTAGTGAACACTGAAGCTTTCTTT. This gives the protein CASSSWTVVNTEAFF.

This clone has more than one count but fewer than ten. J is TRBJ2-5 and V is TRBV11-2, with D unresolved. This CDR3 is 13 amino acids long. Germline V gives CDR1 SGHAT, CDR2 FQNNGV. V lost 6 bases, J lost 1 base, and 9 bases lay in between. CDR3 DNA: TGTGCCAGCAGGGTGGCAGGCCAAGAGACCCAGTACTTC. It codes for CASRVAGQETQYF.

This clone was counted many times. The chain carries TRBV30 and TRBJ2-7; D unresolved. V was pared by 0 bases and J by 2 bases, with 2 bases between. Germline assignment: CDR1 GTSNPN and CDR2 SVGIG (reference sequence). The CDR3 loop spans 11 amino acids. The CDR3: CAWSVTYEQYF. CDR3 coding DNA: TGTGCCTGGAGTGTCACCTACGAGCAGTACTTC.

V usage is TRBV29-1 and J usage is TRBJ2-3; 7 nucleotides agree with TRBD1. V was clipped by 3 bases and J by 5 bases; unmatched bases: 2. Germline loops: CDR1 SQVTM, CDR2 ANQGSEA. This CDR3 contains 12 residues. The CDR3 spells CSVDRGQDTQYF. For the CDR3, the DNA is TGCAGCGTTGATAGGGGGCAAGATACGCAGTATTTT.

This clone was counted a few times. The V gene is TRBV18, the J gene TRBJ2-7; maybe TRBD1 (5 bases). This CDR3 has 14 amino acids. Germline lookup yields CDR1 KGHSH and CDR2 LQKENI. The ends were cut back, 3 bases at V and 6 bases at J, with 15 bases in the middle. CDR3: CASSPSAGRIEQYF. As DNA, the CDR3 is TGTGCCAGCTCACCTTCCGCAGGGCGGATCGAGCAGTACTTC.

The rearrangement uses TRBV7-6 and TRBJ1-1; TRBD1 matches 8 bases. The CDR3 covers 15 residues. The ends lost 5 bases at V and 1 base at J; junction bases unmatched: 6. Per the germline V gene, CDR1 is SGHVS and CDR2 is FNYEAQ. DNA for the CDR3: TGTGCCAGCAGCCCCGGACAGGGTCAGAACACTGAAGCTTTCTTT. Translating it yields CASSPGQGQNTEAFF.

In DNA, the CDR3 is TGTGCCAGCAGTTTCCTATACGGGACTAGCGGCGTAACACCCGGCGGGGAGACCCAGTACTTC. Translated, it gives CASSFLYGTSGVTPGGETQYF. The rearrangement links TRBV28 to TRBJ2-5; 11 bases match TRBD2. Germline values: CDR1 MDHEN, CDR2 SYDVKM. V gave up 3 bases and J gave up 5 bases; unmatched junction bases: 23. The CDR3 runs to 21 residues.

This sequence joins TRBV7-9 and TRBJ2-5, with D tentatively TRBD2 (6 bases). The CDR3 loop spans 14 amino acids. V was shortened by 5 bases and J by 4 bases, with 14 bases between the two germline ends. Germline CDR1 is SEHNR and CDR2 is FQNEAQ (reference sequence). The CDR3 reads CASSRLGGRETQYF. DNA for the CDR3: TGTGCCAGCAGCCGCCTGGGGGGTCGAGAGACCCAGTACTTC.

This clone was detected only a few times. The chain recombines TRBV6-5 with TRBJ2-1; D remains ambiguous. There are 14 residues in the CDR3. The ends were cut back, 0 bases at V and 12 bases at J, with 15 bases in the middle. Germline CDR1 MNHEY, CDR2 SVGAGI. The CDR3 sequence: CASSYSATSPRQFF. The CDR3 region has the DNA TGTGCCAGCAGTTACTCAGCTACGAGCCCTAGGCAGTTCTTC.

A few counts support this clone. The chain carries TRBV30 and TRBJ2-3, with D tentatively TRBD1 or TRBD2 (5 bases each). Germline V gene sequence: CDR1 GTSNPN, CDR2 SVGIG (reference sequence). The CDR3 is made up of 14 amino acids. Trimming shortened V by 2 bases and J by 0 bases, and 9 bases separated the two germline ends. CDR3: CAWSWDRSTDTQYF. DNA for the CDR3: TGTGCCTGGAGTTGGGACCGTAGCACAGATACGCAGTATTTT.

A few counts support this clone. V is TRBV18 and J is TRBJ1-1; D unclear. CDR1 is KGHSH, CDR2 LQKENI, per germline. This CDR3 has 15 residues. Trimming cost V 6 bases and J 4 bases, with 18 bases left between them. In DNA, the CDR3 is TGTGCCAGCTCCCTTCGGGGTAGCGGTCGCACTGAAGCTTTCTTT. Its protein product is CASSLRGSGRTEAFF.

In its sample, this clone was seen many times. V gene TRBV4-3 combines with J gene TRBJ1-2; no definite D call. CDR3 length: 16 residues. Trimming cost V 0 bases and J 4 bases, with 15 bases left between them. Germline V gives CDR1 LGHNA, CDR2 YSLEER. DNA of the CDR3: TGCGCCAGCAGCCAAGACGAGAGGGAGCCGGTCTATGGCTACACCTTC. Amino acids: CASSQDEREPVYGYTF.